The present T cell receptor beta chain was sequenced within a study of shared clonotypes between healthy human individuals. Deletions cut 2 bases from V and 8 bases from J, with 15 bases between. CDR1 PRHDT and CDR2 FYEKMQ come from the germline V gene (reference sequence). The CDR3 is 14 amino acids. This was a deep-level run. Original processing methods: Filtering differed because ImmunoSEQ produced junction-only sequences that carried no quality scores. The repertoire was sequenced with immunoSEQ multiplex PCR; TCRdb's copy has only in-frame clones and lacks some. V and J calls and clone size are those listed in that table; D and trimming were worked out from the DNA. The table shows about half a million clones, with more than 65% occurring only once. About this clone: A read error is the likely source, as a far larger clone sits one nucleotide away.

This chain connects TRBV13 to TRBJ1-2, with D perhaps matching TRBD1 (5 bases). This TCR came from a woman between 35 and 50 years old in good health. Some clones in this sample may be carry-over from other donors' samples. Sequencing was carried out using PBMCs. The CDR3 DNA reads TGTGCCAGCAGCTTACAGGGAGCCTCCTTAGGCTACACCTTC. It codes for CASSLQGASLGYTF. The full variable domain, its missing parts supplied by reference TRBV13 and TRBJ1-2, is AAGVIQSPRHLIKEKRETATLKCYPIPRHDTVYWYQQGPGQDPQFLISFYEKMQSDKGSIPDRFSAQQFSDYHSELNMSSLELGDSALYFCASSLQGASLGYTFGSGTRLTVV.